The 24 T cell receptor beta chains below all came from one sample that was sequenced in a study of identical twins. TCRdb reanalysed the 5' RACE reads using MiXCR and keeps one entry per CDR3 protein. The data contain 450,000 or so distinct CDR3 sequences, 24% of them singletons. These data were also filed under a second study, of T cells expressing NK-cell markers.

The sequenced sample consisted of CD4+ T cells sorted from blood. All receptors derive from a woman between 18 and 30 years old in good health.

J is TRBJ2-7 and V is TRBV2; no firm D call. Trimming removed 8 bases at V and 3 bases at J, with 20 bases between. This CDR3 spans 15 amino acids. Germline values: CDR1 SNHLY, CDR2 FYNNEI. CDR3: CASGALGSADYEQYF. The CDR3 DNA is TGTGCCAGCGGAGCCTTAGGCTCCGCGGACTACGAGCAGTACTTC.

The chain combines TRBV5-1 with TRBJ2-5, with 8 bases fitting TRBD2. The CDR3 is made up of 15 amino acids. Germline V gives CDR1 SGHRS, CDR2 YFSETQ. Unmatched junction bases numbered 8, after V lost 4 bases and J lost 3 bases. Written as DNA, the CDR3 is TGCGCCAGCAGCCTCACCGGGACTAGGGAAGAGACCCAGTACTTC. As protein: CASSLTGTREETQYF.

This clonotype showed up many times. V is TRBV20-1 and J is TRBJ1-5, with D unresolved. The CDR3 extends over 12 amino acids. The germline V and J ends were trimmed by 6 bases and 1 base, with 7 bases remaining between them. The germline V gene has CDR1 DFQATT and CDR2 SNEGSKA (reference sequence). The CDR3 sequence: CSALRSNQPQHF. Here the CDR3 DNA reads TGCAGTGCCCTTAGGAGCAATCAGCCCCAGCATTTT.

The V and J genes are TRBV5-6 and TRBJ2-5, with TRBD2 matching 8 bases. Trimming at V came to 4 bases and at J to 5 bases, leaving 13 bases not matched to a gene. The CDR3 is 16 amino acids. Germline V CDR1 and CDR2: SGHDT, YYEEEE. The CDR3 DNA sequence: TGTGCCAGCAGCAAACTGGGACTAGGGTATGAGGAGACCCAGTACTTC. Amino acid sequence: CASSKLGLGYEETQYF. Complete variable domain (other parts from reference TRBV5-6 and TRBJ2-5): DAGVTQSPTHLIKTRGQQVTLRCSPKSGHDTVSWYQQALGQGPQFIFQYYEEEERQRGNFPDRFSGHQFPNYSSELNVNALLLGDSALYLCASSKLGLGYEETQYFGPGTRLLVL.

J is TRBJ2-3 and V is TRBV5-1; D may be TRBD1 (6 bases). CDR1 and CDR2 (germline): SGHRS, YFSETQ. Trimming took 5 bases from V and 2 from J, leaving 12 bases between them. The CDR3 has 14 residues. Here the CDR3 reads CASRGDTSTDTQYF. For the CDR3, the DNA is TGCGCCAGCAGGGGGGACACTTCCACAGATACGCAGTATTTT. The full variable domain, its missing parts supplied by reference TRBV5-1 and TRBJ2-3, is KAGVTQTPRYLIKTRGQQVTLSCSPISGHRSVSWYQQTPGQGLQFLFEYFSETQRNKGNFPGRFSGRQFSNSRSEMNVSTLELGDSALYLCASRGDTSTDTQYFGPGTRLTVL.

The CDR3 sequence: CAISDVTGGYEQYF. DNA of the CDR3: TGTGCCATCAGTGACGTGACAGGGGGATACGAGCAGTACTTC. The chain links TRBV10-3 to TRBJ2-7, with 9 bases lining up with TRBD1. The CDR3 spans 14 residues. With V trimmed by 3 bases and J by 4 bases, 4 bases remained unmatched. CDR1 ENHRY and CDR2 SYGVKD come from the germline V gene.

This clonotype was detected only a few times. This chain connects TRBV14 to TRBJ2-1; no definite D call. V lost 1 base to trimming and J lost 8 bases, with 12 bases between them. The CDR3 has 14 residues. Germline-derived CDR1 and CDR2 are SGHDN and FVKESK. CDR3 sequence reads: CASSQVSGNYEQFF. DNA of the CDR3: TGTGCCAGCAGCCAAGTATCGGGTAATTATGAGCAGTTCTTC.

This clonotype turned up a few times. This chain links TRBV5-5 with TRBJ2-1; 12 bases agree with TRBD2. The J segment lost 6 bases and the V segment lost 4 bases, leaving 5 bases of the junction unmatched. Germline V gives CDR1 SGHKS, CDR2 YYEKEE (reference sequence). This CDR3 spans 15 amino acids. In DNA, the CDR3 is TGTGCCAGCAGCCCGGGACTAGCGGGCTTCAATGAGCAGTTCTTC. Translation: CASSPGLAGFNEQFF.

The CDR3 here is CASSLEGSVRGGELFF. The CDR3 DNA is TGCGCCAGCAGCTTGGAGGGTTCGGTTCGAGGCGGGGAGCTGTTTTTT. The chain recombines TRBV5-1 with TRBJ2-2; D not certain. V gave up 0 bases and J gave up 7 bases, with 16 bases separating them. Germline V gene data show CDR1 as SGHRS and CDR2 as YFSETQ. The CDR3 spans 16 residues. Using reference TRBV5-1 and TRBJ2-2 for the parts outside the CDR3, the full variable domain is KAGVTQTPRYLIKTRGQQVTLSCSPISGHRSVSWYQQTPGQGLQFLFEYFSETQRNKGNFPGRFSGRQFSNSRSEMNVSTLELGDSALYLCASSLEGSVRGGELFFGEGSRLTVL.

The rearrangement joins TRBV20-1 to TRBJ2-1; 11 nucleotides agree with TRBD2. Germline V gene lookup returns CDR1 DFQATT and CDR2 SNEGSKA (reference sequence). The CDR3 has 15 amino acids. The trim removed 1 base at V and 8 bases at J, leaving 7 bases unmatched. The CDR3 here is CSARGVAGGPHEQFF. As DNA, the CDR3 is TGCAGTGCTAGAGGGGTAGCGGGAGGGCCCCATGAGCAGTTCTTC.

The chain combines TRBV18 with TRBJ2-2; D is possibly TRBD2 (6 bases). Trimming took off 3 bases at V and 4 bases at J, with 12 bases between the two ends. Germline-derived CDR1 and CDR2 are KGHSH and LQKENI. CDR3 length equals 15 residues. CDR3: CASSPRRVATGELFF. The CDR3 bases are TGTGCCAGCTCACCGCGGAGGGTTGCCACCGGGGAGCTGTTTTTT.

The chain joins TRBV5-1 to TRBJ2-1; tentatively, D is TRBD1 (5 bases). V shed 9 bases and J shed 0 bases, with 13 bases lying between them. The germline V gene has CDR1 SGHRS and CDR2 YFSETQ. The CDR3 is 14 amino acids. CDR3 in amino acids: CATADSSSYNEQFF. CDR3 sequence (DNA): TGCGCCACGGCCGACAGCAGCTCCTACAATGAGCAGTTCTTC.

This clonotype has just a few counts. CDR3 bases: TGTGCCAGCAGCCAAGGGTCGGGACTAGCGGACCTCTACGAGCAGTACTTC. It encodes CASSQGSGLADLYEQYF. The V gene is TRBV3-1, the J gene TRBJ2-7; 11 bases align to TRBD2. Germline loops: CDR1 LGHDT, CDR2 YNNKEL (reference sequence). This CDR3 has 17 amino acids. V shed 1 base and J 3 bases; nucleotides not matched to a gene: 8.

This clonotype was seen many times. The rearrangement joins TRBV5-1 to TRBJ1-3, with 10 bases that match TRBD1. Trimming removed 4 bases from V and 4 bases from J; junction bases left unmatched: 5. Germline CDR1 reads SGHRS; CDR2 reads YFSETQ. The CDR3 spans 15 residues. The CDR3 is CASSGDRGQGNTIYF. The CDR3 bases are TGCGCCAGCAGCGGAGACAGGGGGCAGGGAAACACCATATATTTT.

The chain uses TRBV25-1 and TRBJ2-1, with 11 bases lining up with TRBD2. Germline V gene lookup returns CDR1 MGHDK and CDR2 SYGVNS. V dropped 4 bases and J dropped 4; count of bases not matched to a gene: 9. This CDR3 comprises 17 residues. This CDR3 reads CASSGSSGGQLYNEQFF. CDR3 nucleotides: TGTGCCAGCAGTGGGTCTAGCGGGGGGCAGCTATACAATGAGCAGTTCTTC.

This clonotype was counted a few times. V gene TRBV20-1 combines with J gene TRBJ1-2, with D uncertain. CDR1 and CDR2 (germline): DFQATT, SNEGSKA (reference sequence). This CDR3 contains 12 residues. V was trimmed by 6 bases and J by 6 bases, leaving 14 bases between them. CDR3 region: CSAPAPRHGYTF. For the CDR3, the DNA is TGCAGTGCCCCAGCCCCAAGGCATGGCTACACCTTC.

The chain is built from TRBV24-1 and TRBJ2-3; TRBD2 agrees at 12 bases. After removal of 3 bases from V and 3 bases from J, the junction contained 0 bases not matched to a gene. Germline V CDR1 and CDR2: KGHDR, SFDVKD. This CDR3 has 15 amino acids. CDR3 nucleotide sequence: TGTGCCACCAGTGATACTAGCGGGAGGACAGATACGCAGTATTTT. This sequence encodes CATSDTSGRTDTQYF.

This sequence joins TRBV20-1 and TRBJ2-5; D is uncertain. V shed 6 bases and J shed 6 bases, with 14 bases lying between them. CDR3 length: 12 amino acids. The V gene's germline CDR1 is DFQATT and CDR2 SNEGSKA (reference sequence). CDR3 sequence reads: CSATVVRQTQYF. Here the CDR3 DNA reads TGCAGTGCCACCGTTGTTAGGCAGACCCAGTACTTC.

This clonotype was seen a few times. Written as DNA, the CDR3 is TGTGCCTCCTCCAAGGGGTCGAGGGGCTCCTACAATGAGCAGTTCTTC. Translating it yields CASSKGSRGSYNEQFF. The chain is built from TRBV10-3 and TRBJ2-1; TRBD1 or TRBD2 may be the D gene (5 bases each). Germline V gives CDR1 ENHRY, CDR2 SYGVKD. The CDR3 length is 16 residues. V lost 11 bases and J lost 0, with 20 bases in between.

The chain couples TRBV2 to TRBJ2-6; D is undetermined. Germline lookup yields CDR1 SNHLY and CDR2 FYNNEI. The V and J ends lost 6 bases and 12 bases respectively, with 9 bases between them. The CDR3 runs 11 residues. The chain's CDR3 is CASSHPPVLTF. CDR3 DNA sequence: TGTGCCAGCAGCCACCCACCCGTCCTGACTTTC.

This clonotype was seen many times. V and J are TRBV6-2 or TRBV6-3 and TRBJ2-3; D is tentatively TRBD1 or TRBD2 (5 bases each). V was pared by 6 bases and J by 8 bases, with 21 bases between. The V gene's germline CDR1 is MNHEY and CDR2 SVGEGT. CDR3 size: 15 residues. In nucleotides, the CDR3 is TGTGCCAGCAGCTACAGGCTACCGGTAGCGCCTACGCAGTATTTT. It codes for CASSYRLPVAPTQYF.

The chain employs TRBV20-1 and TRBJ1-4, with TRBD1 as a possible D gene (6 bases). The CDR3 is made up of 16 amino acids. V was shortened by 4 bases and J by 8 bases, with 23 bases between the two germline ends. Germline CDR1 reads DFQATT; CDR2 reads SNEGSKA (reference sequence). The CDR3 nucleotides are TGCAGTGCTACAGGGGCGCGTGGCGCGGGCGACGAAAAACTGTTTTTT. As protein: CSATGARGAGDEKLFF.

CDR3 amino acids: CSARDMISGRGEQYF. The CDR3 DNA follows: TGCAGTGCTAGAGATATGATTAGCGGTAGGGGGGAGCAGTACTTC. The chain combines TRBV20-1 with TRBJ2-7, with D perhaps given as TRBD1 or TRBD2 (6 bases each). Trimming shortened V by 0 bases and J by 7 bases, and 19 bases separated the two germline ends. The CDR3 sequence is 15 residues long. CDR1 is DFQATT and CDR2 is SNEGSKA in the germline V gene (reference sequence).

V is TRBV11-2 and J is TRBJ2-7, with a tentative D call TRBD1 (6 bases). The V and J ends lost 1 base and 4 bases respectively, with 26 bases between them. The CDR3 extends over 19 amino acids. From germline, CDR1 is SGHAT and CDR2 FQNNGV. The CDR3 DNA reads as TGTGCCAGCAGCTTAGTTGGGGGCAGCGCGGAAGGGGTTCTGTACGAGCAGTACTTC. Translating gives CASSLVGGSAEGVLYEQYF.